This T cell receptor (beta chain) was captured by sequencing in a study of response to subunit inactivated influenza vaccine. The study's findings and limits: Only a handful of new T cells, the authors suggested, are recruited with each seasonal influenza vaccination.

In this sample, this clonotype turned up many times. Its target is unknown. In TCRdb, the RT-PCR reads were re-called with MiXCR into one record per CDR3 protein. The table includes about 170,000 distinct CDR3 sequences, approximately 12% detected once. The length of the CDR3 is 13 residues. Germline values: CDR1 SGHKS, CDR2 YYEKEE (reference sequence). The V end lost 3 bases, the J end lost 7 bases, and 10 bases lay between the germline ends. This sequence joins TRBV5-5 and TRBJ2-2; D is unclear. The input for sequencing was CD8+ T cells sorted from PBMCs, taken less than 30 months after vaccination. This sequence originates from a man aged 50 to 69 who received an inactivated influenza vaccine. The CDR3 sequence: CASSSVGYGELFF. CDR3 sequence (DNA): TGTGCCAGCAGCTCGGTGGGGTACGGGGAGCTGTTTTTT.